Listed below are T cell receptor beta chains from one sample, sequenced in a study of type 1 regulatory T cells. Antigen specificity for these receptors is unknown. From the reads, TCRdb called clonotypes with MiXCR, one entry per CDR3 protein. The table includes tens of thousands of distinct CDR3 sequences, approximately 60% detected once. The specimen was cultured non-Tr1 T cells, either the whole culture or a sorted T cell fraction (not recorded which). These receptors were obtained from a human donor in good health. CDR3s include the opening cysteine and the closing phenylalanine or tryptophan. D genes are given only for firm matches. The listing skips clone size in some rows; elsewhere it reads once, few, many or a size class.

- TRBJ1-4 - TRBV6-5 TGTGCCAGCAGTCCCGGGACACATGCCTCTAATGAAAAACTGTTTTTT CASSPGTHASNEKLFF
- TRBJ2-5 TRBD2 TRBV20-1 TGCAGTCCAAAGGAGCGGGAGGTGTTGTGGGAGACCCAGTACTTC CSPKEREVLWETQYF
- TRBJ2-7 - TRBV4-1 TGCGCCAGCAGCCAAGATGGCCTCTACGAGCAGTACTTC CASSQDGLYEQYF
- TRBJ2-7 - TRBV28 TGTGCCAGCAGTGACCAGGGTCTCGAGTCCTACGAGCAGTACTTC CASSDQGLESYEQYF
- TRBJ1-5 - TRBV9 TGTGCCAGCAGCGTAACAGGGATTGCCAATCAGCCCCAGCATTTT CASSVTGIANQPQHF
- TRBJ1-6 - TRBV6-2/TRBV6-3 TGTGCCAGCTGGGACAAGGGAACACCCCTCCACTTT CASWDKGTPLHF
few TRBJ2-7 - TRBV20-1 TGCAGTGCTAGGGGTGGGAGAGGCTACGAGCAGTACTTC CSARGGRGYEQYF
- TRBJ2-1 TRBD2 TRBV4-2 TGTGCCAGCAGCCGCGGTCAAACTAGCGGCAACAATGAGCAGTTCTTC CASSRGQTSGNNEQFF
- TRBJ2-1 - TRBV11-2 TGTGCCAGCAGCCCCGACACCCACAATGAGCAGTTATTC CASSPDTHNEQLF
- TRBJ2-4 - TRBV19 TGTGCCAGTAGTATCTTTGGGGGCCTAGCCAAAAACATTCAGTACTTC CASSIFGGLAKNIQYF
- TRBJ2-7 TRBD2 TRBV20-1 TGCAGCGCGGGACTAGCGGGAGGCCGAAGCTCCTACGAGCAGTACTTC CSAGLAGGRSSYEQYF
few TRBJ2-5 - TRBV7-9 TGTGCCAGCAGCCATGAGACCCAGTACTTC CASSHETQYF
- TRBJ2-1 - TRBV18 TGTGCCAGCTCACCATTCCCCGGCGATGAGCAGTTCTTC CASSPFPGDEQFF
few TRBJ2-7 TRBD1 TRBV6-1 TGTGCCAGCACCGGGACAGCGATCTACGAGCAGTACTTC CASTGTAIYEQYF
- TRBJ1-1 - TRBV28 TGTGCCAGCAGTTTATTGGTCGGCGGAAGTACTGAAGCTTTCTTT CASSLLVGGSTEAFF
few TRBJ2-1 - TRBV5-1 TGCGCCAGCAGCCCTTCCACTACAGGGAATCAGCAGTTCTTC CASSPSTTGNQQFF
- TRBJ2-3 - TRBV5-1 TGCGCCAGCAGGTCCGCCGGAGATACGCAGTATTTT CASRSAGDTQYF
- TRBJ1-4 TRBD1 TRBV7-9 TGTGCCAGCAGCCTGGACAGGGGTGATGAAAAACTGTTTTTT CASSLDRGDEKLFF
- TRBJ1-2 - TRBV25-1 TGTGCCAGTCTCCGGGACGGGTCTAACTATGGCTACACCTTC CASLRDGSNYGYTF
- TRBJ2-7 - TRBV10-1 TGCGCCAGCAGTCCCGGACGGTCCTACGAGCAGTACTTC CASSPGRSYEQYF
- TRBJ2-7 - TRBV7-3 TGTGCCAGCAGCTTAAGGGGCGGCCTCGGCGAGCAGTACTTC CASSLRGGLGEQYF
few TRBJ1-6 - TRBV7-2 TGTGCCAGCAGCCCAGTGGGGGCAGTTAATAATTCACCCCTCCACTTT CASSPVGAVNNSPLHF
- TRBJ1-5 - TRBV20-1 TGCAGTGCTAGGCCGGGGGCGTTCAATCAGCCCCAGCATTTT CSARPGAFNQPQHF
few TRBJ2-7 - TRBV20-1 TGCAGTGCTAGAGATTGGCAGCCTTCCTACGAGCAGTACTTC CSARDWQPSYEQYF
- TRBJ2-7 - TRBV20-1 TGCAGTGCTAGCATCCCGCAATTGAGCGGCTCCTACGAGCAGTACTTC CSASIPQLSGSYEQYF
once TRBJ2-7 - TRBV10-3 TGTGCCACCAGTGAGGATAGCGGAACCTACGAGCAGTACTTC CATSEDSGTYEQYF
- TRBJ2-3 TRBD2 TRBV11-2 TGTGCCAGCAGCTTAGGGCTAGCGGGAGTCCTCTCAGATACGCAGTATTTT CASSLGLAGVLSDTQYF
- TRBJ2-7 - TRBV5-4 TGTGCCAGCAGCTTCCCGCAAGGCTACGAGCAGTACTTC CASSFPQGYEQYF
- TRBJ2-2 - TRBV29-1 TGCAGCGTAGCCCCATATACCACCGGGGAGCTGTTTTTT CSVAPYTTGELFF
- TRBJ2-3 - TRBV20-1 TGCAGTGCTACCGGGGGTAATAGAGATACGCAGTATTTT CSATGGNRDTQYF
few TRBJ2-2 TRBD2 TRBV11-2 TGTGCCAGCAGCTCACCCCGGACTAGCCCCGGGGAGCTGTTTTTT CASSSPRTSPGELFF
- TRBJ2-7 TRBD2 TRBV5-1 TGCGCCAGCAGCTTGGGGCCAGCCATCCTTAAGCGGGAGGTACACGAGCAGTACTTC CASSLGPAILKREVHEQYF
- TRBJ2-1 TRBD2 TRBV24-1 TGTGCCACCATGACCTCTCAGACCGGGAGGAATGAGCAGTTCTTC CATMTSQTGRNEQFF
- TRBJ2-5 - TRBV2 TGTGTCAGCTTACAGGAAGAGACCCAGTACTTC CVSLQEETQYF
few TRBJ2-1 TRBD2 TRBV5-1 TGCGCCAGCAGTTTGGGGGGTTCACTAGCGGGAATTCCGTTCTTC CASSLGGSLAGIPFF
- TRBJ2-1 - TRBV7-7 TGTGCCAGCAGCTTAGACCGGGGGTTCTACAATGAGCAGTTCTTC CASSLDRGFYNEQFF
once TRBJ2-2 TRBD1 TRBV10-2 TGCGCCAGCAGGGGGACAGGTCGTCCCGGGGAGCTGTTTTTT CASRGTGRPGELFF
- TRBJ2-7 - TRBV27 TGTGCCAGCAGAAGGTGGGGGGATAAAGTTTACGAGCAGTACTTC CASRRWGDKVYEQYF
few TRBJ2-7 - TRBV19 TGTGCCAGTGGCTCAGGGGGGGACACGTCCTACGAGCAGTACTTC CASGSGGDTSYEQYF